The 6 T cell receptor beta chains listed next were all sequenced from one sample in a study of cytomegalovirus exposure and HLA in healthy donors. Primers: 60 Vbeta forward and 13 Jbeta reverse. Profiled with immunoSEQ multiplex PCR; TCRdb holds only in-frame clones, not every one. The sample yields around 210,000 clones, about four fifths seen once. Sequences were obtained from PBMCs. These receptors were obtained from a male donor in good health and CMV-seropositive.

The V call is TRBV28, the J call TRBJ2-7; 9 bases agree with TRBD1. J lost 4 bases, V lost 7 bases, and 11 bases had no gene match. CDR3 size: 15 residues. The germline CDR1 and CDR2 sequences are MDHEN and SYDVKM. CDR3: CASTGTGGTRYEQYF. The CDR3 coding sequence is TGTGCCAGCACCGGTACAGGGGGCACCCGATACGAGCAGTACTTC.

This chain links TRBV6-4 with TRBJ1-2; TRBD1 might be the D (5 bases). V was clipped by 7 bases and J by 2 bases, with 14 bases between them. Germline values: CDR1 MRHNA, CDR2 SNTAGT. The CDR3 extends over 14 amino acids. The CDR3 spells CASKQSWGNYGYTF. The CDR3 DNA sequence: TGTGCCAGCAAACAAAGCTGGGGCAACTATGGCTACACCTTC.

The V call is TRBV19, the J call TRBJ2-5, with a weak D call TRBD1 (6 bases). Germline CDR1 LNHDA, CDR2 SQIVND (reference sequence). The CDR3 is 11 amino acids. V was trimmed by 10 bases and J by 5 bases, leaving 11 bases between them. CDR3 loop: CATGQLETQYF. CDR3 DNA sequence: TGTGCCACCGGACAGTTGGAGACCCAGTACTTC.

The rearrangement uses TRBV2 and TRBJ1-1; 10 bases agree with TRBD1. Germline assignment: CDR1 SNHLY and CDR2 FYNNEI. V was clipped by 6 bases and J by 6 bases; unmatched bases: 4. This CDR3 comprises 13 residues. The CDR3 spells CASRGTGAAEAFF. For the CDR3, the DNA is TGTGCCAGCAGGGGGACAGGGGCGGCTGAAGCTTTCTTT.

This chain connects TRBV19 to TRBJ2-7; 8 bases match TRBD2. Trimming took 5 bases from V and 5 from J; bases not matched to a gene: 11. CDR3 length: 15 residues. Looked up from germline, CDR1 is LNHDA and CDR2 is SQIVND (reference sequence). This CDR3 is CASSWTSGSGNEQYF. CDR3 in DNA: TGTGCCAGTAGTTGGACCAGCGGGAGTGGGAACGAGCAGTACTTC.

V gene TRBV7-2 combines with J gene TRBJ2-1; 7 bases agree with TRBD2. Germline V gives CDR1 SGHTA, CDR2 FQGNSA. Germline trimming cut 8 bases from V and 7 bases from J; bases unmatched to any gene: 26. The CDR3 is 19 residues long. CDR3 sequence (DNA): TGTGCCAGCGAGGCCGGGACCCAAAGGACTAGGTCGGTCAGGAATGAGCAGTTCTTC. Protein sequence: CASEAGTQRTRSVRNEQFF.